A single sample is the source of the 24 T cell receptor beta chains below, sequenced in a study of cytomegalovirus exposure and HLA in healthy donors. PCR amplification relied on 60 Vbeta primers (plus 13 Jbeta primers). Data came from immunoSEQ multiplex PCR; TCRdb stores just in-frame clones and leaves some out. The sample includes around 130,000 clones, over 70% of them seen just once. The sample was PBMCs. The receptors were sampled from a woman aged 35 to 49 in good health and CMV-seropositive.

The J gene is TRBJ2-1, the V gene TRBV27; 7 bases agree with TRBD2. The CDR3 is 15 residues long. The V segment lost 0 bases and the J segment 3 bases; nucleotides outside the gene matches: 2. From germline, CDR1 is MNHEY and CDR2 SMNVEV (reference sequence). CDR3: CASSLSGDYYNEQFF. CDR3 nucleotide sequence: TGTGCCAGCAGTTTATCGGGGGACTACTACAATGAGCAGTTCTTC.

This clone has just one count. The V and J genes are TRBV9 and TRBJ1-2; 9 bases are shared with TRBD1. CDR1 is SGDLS, CDR2 YYNGEE, per germline. The CDR3 runs 17 residues. The V and J ends lost 0 bases and 2 bases, in that order; junction bases with no gene match: 8. The CDR3 spells CASSVVEGTGKNYGYTF. In DNA form, the CDR3 reads TGTGCCAGCAGCGTAGTAGAAGGGACAGGGAAAAACTATGGCTACACCTTC.

The chain carries TRBV27 and TRBJ1-1; perhaps TRBD1 as D (5 bases). CDR3 length: 18 amino acids. V lost 5 bases, J lost 2 bases, and 24 bases lay in between. Germline loops: CDR1 MNHEY, CDR2 SMNVEV (reference sequence). The CDR3 nucleotides read TGTGCCAGCAGTATAATGGGGGGGGAGAGGTACGTCAACACTGAAGCTTTCTTT. Amino acids: CASSIMGGERYVNTEAFF.

The chain links TRBV19 to TRBJ2-1, with D maybe TRBD2 (5 bases). Germline CDR1 reads LNHDA; CDR2 reads SQIVND (reference sequence). The CDR3 contains 15 residues. Trimming shortened V by 1 base and J by 7 bases, and 14 bases separated the two germline ends. Here the CDR3 reads CASSIGGLLGNEQFF. The DNA of the CDR3 is TGTGCCAGTAGTATAGGCGGGTTATTGGGGAATGAGCAGTTCTTC. Full variable domain (rest looked up from reference TRBV19 and TRBJ2-1): DGGITQSPKYLFRKEGQNVTLSCEQNLNHDAMYWYRQDPGQGLRLIYYSQIVNDFQKGDIAEGYSVSREKKESFPLTVTSAQKNPTAFYLCASSIGGLLGNEQFFGPGTRLTVL.

The chain is built from TRBV9 and TRBJ2-3, with 9 bases lining up with TRBD2. V lost 0 bases and J lost 2; bases outside the gene matches: 7. Germline values: CDR1 SGDLS, CDR2 YYNGEE. The CDR3 loop spans 17 amino acids. The CDR3 protein is CASSVASSGGFTDTQYF. The DNA of the CDR3 is TGTGCCAGCAGCGTAGCTTCAAGCGGGGGGTTCACAGATACGCAGTATTTT.

The chain recombines TRBV28 with TRBJ1-2, with D possibly matching TRBD1 (6 bases). Trimming stripped 6 bases from V and 2 bases from J, with 19 bases between. This CDR3 is built from 16 residues. CDR1 and CDR2 from the germline V gene are MDHEN and SYDVKM. DNA for the CDR3: TGTGCCAGCAGCAGATTGGTCGCGACAGGCAACTATGGCTACACCTTC. It codes for CASSRLVATGNYGYTF.

The CDR3 protein is CSYVADSNTGELFF. The CDR3, as DNA: TGCAGCTACGTAGCGGACTCGAACACCGGGGAGCTGTTTTTT. J is TRBJ2-2 and V is TRBV29-1; D possibly corresponds to TRBD2 (6 bases). Trimming removed 8 bases from V and 0 bases from J, with 13 bases in between. The V gene's germline CDR1 is SQVTM and CDR2 ANQGSEA. The CDR3 is 14 residues long.

This chain uses TRBV27 with TRBJ1-1, with D possibly being TRBD1 (5 bases). The CDR3 extends over 18 amino acids. Germline lookup yields CDR1 MNHEY and CDR2 SMNVEV (reference sequence). V lost 5 bases and J 1 base, leaving 23 bases between the germline ends. The CDR3: CASSITGTRGSRNTEAFF. As DNA, the CDR3 is TGTGCCAGCAGTATAACCGGGACTAGGGGAAGTCGGAACACTGAAGCTTTCTTT.

The chain is built from TRBV30 and TRBJ2-7; possibly TRBD1 for D (6 bases). CDR3 length: 13 residues. The ends were cut back, 4 bases at V and 5 bases at J, with 15 bases in the middle. Germline CDR1 is GTSNPN and CDR2 is SVGIG (reference sequence). The CDR3 is CAWKQGGRHEQYF. In nucleotides, the CDR3 is TGTGCCTGGAAACAGGGTGGACGCCACGAGCAGTACTTC.

The rearrangement uses TRBV7-8 and TRBJ2-3; no clear D. The CDR3 runs 16 residues. Per the germline V gene, CDR1 is SGHVS and CDR2 is FQNEAQ. Trimming took off 6 bases at V and 4 bases at J, with 20 bases between the two ends. CDR3 in DNA: TGTGCCAGCAGTGACTTCGAGCCCCCCGACGCAGATACGCAGTATTTT. Protein sequence: CASSDFEPPDADTQYF.

This clone was seen a handful of times. V gene TRBV11-2 combines with J gene TRBJ1-1; D ambiguous. Trimming shortened V by 4 bases and J by 3 bases, and 12 bases separated the two germline ends. The CDR3 is 14 residues long. Germline V CDR1 and CDR2: SGHAT, FQNNGV. The CDR3 DNA reads as TGTGCCAGCAGCTCGTACGTCGGGGACACTGAAGCTTTCTTT. Translated, it gives CASSSYVGDTEAFF.

The CDR3 sequence is CASSFAGTQGYNSPLHF. DNA for the CDR3: TGTGCCAGCAGTTTCGCCGGTACACAGGGTTATAATTCACCCCTCCACTTT. The chain uses TRBV28 and TRBJ1-6; tentatively, D is TRBD1 (6 bases). The CDR3 has 17 amino acids. V gave up 3 bases and J gave up 4 bases, with 16 bases separating them. The germline gives CDR1 MDHEN, CDR2 SYDVKM.

The V gene is TRBV6-6, the J gene TRBJ2-3; D unclear. V was cut by 3 bases and J by 0 bases, with 7 bases left in between. Germline CDR1 MNHNY, CDR2 SVGAGI (reference sequence). This CDR3 is 14 amino acids long. The CDR3 DNA follows: TGTGCCAGCAGTTATTATTCGAGCACAGATACGCAGTATTTT. Its protein is CASSYYSSTDTQYF.

A few counts support this clone. This chain links TRBV5-4 with TRBJ1-1; 8 positions match TRBD1. The germline V gene encodes CDR1 SGHNT and CDR2 YYREEE (reference sequence). The V segment lost 4 bases and the J segment 4 bases; nucleotides outside the gene matches: 6. This CDR3 is 14 amino acids long. CDR3 DNA: TGTGCCAGCAGCCCTGGAGACAGGGGCACTGAAGCTTTCTTT. It yields the protein CASSPGDRGTEAFF.

The rearrangement links TRBV29-1 to TRBJ1-2; D is unclear. Trimming cost V 6 bases and J 4 bases, with 15 bases left between them. The germline V gene has CDR1 SQVTM and CDR2 ANQGSEA. The CDR3 runs to 13 residues. The CDR3 protein is CSVPKRVGYGYTF. The CDR3 DNA follows: TGCAGCGTGCCTAAGAGGGTTGGCTATGGCTACACCTTC.

The V and J genes are TRBV27 and TRBJ1-2; the match to TRBD1 covers 7 bases. Trimming cost V 5 bases and J 5 bases; bases outside gene matches: 8. The CDR3 covers 14 residues. The germline V gene has CDR1 MNHEY and CDR2 SMNVEV (reference sequence). The CDR3: CASSPTGFGYGYTF. The DNA for the CDR3 is TGTGCCAGCAGTCCGACAGGGTTCGGTTATGGCTACACCTTC.

This clone has a handful of counts. The chain recombines TRBV4-3 with TRBJ1-2; D might be TRBD1 (6 bases). The length of the CDR3 is 14 residues. CDR1 is LGHNA and CDR2 is YSLEER in the germline V gene. Between the trimmed V and J ends, which lost 4 bases and 5 bases, there was a span of 14 bases. The CDR3 nucleotides are TGCGCCAGCAGCCCGGGACACCTTCTTTATGGCTACACCTTC. Amino acid sequence: CASSPGHLLYGYTF.

Only a few counts were recorded for this clone. The chain couples TRBV21-1 to TRBJ1-5. TRBV21-1 is classified as a pseudogene. The CDR3 runs 17 residues. Written as DNA, the CDR3 is TGTGCCAGCAGCCGTCGACTGGCAGCTATCAGCAATCAGCCCCAGCATTTT. Its protein product is CASSRRLAAISNQPQHF.

The rearrangement links TRBV4-2 to TRBJ2-1; tentatively, D is TRBD2 (7 bases). V lost 2 bases, J lost 2 bases, and 10 bases lay in between. The CDR3 spans 15 residues. Germline CDR1 and CDR2: LGHNA and YNFKEQ. The CDR3 DNA follows: TGTGCCAGCAGCCAAAGGGGGGGACCCTACAATGAGCAGTTCTTC. It specifies CASSQRGGPYNEQFF.

This clone was recorded a few times. This chain connects TRBV7-2 to TRBJ2-6; D remains ambiguous. Germline V gene sequence: CDR1 SGHTA, CDR2 FQGNSA. The CDR3 has 15 amino acids. Trimming took off 5 bases at V and 0 bases at J, with 8 bases between the two ends. The CDR3 region is CASSLSRSGANVLTF. CDR3 sequence (DNA): TGTGCCAGCAGCCTAAGCCGCTCTGGGGCCAACGTCCTGACTTTC.

Details on this clone: Compared with germline, one end of the junction differs, possibly owing to a read error. The chain links TRBV6-1 to TRBJ1-5, with 10 bases matching TRBD1. From germline, CDR1 is MNHNS and CDR2 SASEGT. The CDR3 totals 12 residues. CDR3 nucleotide sequence: TGTGCCAGCAGTGATCGGACAGGGGGTCTGTATTTT. As protein: CASSDRTGGLYF.

Details on this clone: It may be a read error: a sequence one base away is much more abundant. The rearrangement links TRBV7-9 to TRBJ1-1; tentative D call: TRBD1 (5 bases). Between the trimmed V and J ends, which lost 0 bases and 3 bases, there was a span of 5 bases. Germline values: CDR1 SEHNR, CDR2 FQNEAQ (reference sequence). This CDR3 has 13 residues. Here the CDR3 DNA reads TGTGCCAGCAGCTTAGCAGGGGACACTGAAGCTTTCTTT. This codes for CASSLAGDTEAFF.

The chain has TRBV7-2 and TRBJ1-1, with D uncertain. Trimming pared 1 base from V and 10 bases from J, leaving 16 bases between. Germline V gives CDR1 SGHTA, CDR2 FQGNSA. The CDR3 is 14 amino acids. The CDR3 nucleotides read TGTGCCAGCAGCTTAGAGGGAAACCCGGCGGGAGCTTTCTTT. Protein: CASSLEGNPAGAFF.

This clone was detected once. V usage is TRBV14 and J usage is TRBJ2-7; D might be TRBD2 (5 bases). V was clipped by 0 bases and J by 6 bases, with 12 bases between them. This CDR3 spans 14 amino acids. Germline CDR1 reads SGHDN; CDR2 reads FVKESK. The DNA for the CDR3 is TGTGCCAGCAGCCAAGAACTCGGGGAAGCCGAGCAGTACTTC. Residues: CASSQELGEAEQYF.